This T cell receptor beta chain was sequenced during a study of cytomegalovirus exposure and HLA in healthy donors. There are 13 residues in the CDR3. Trimming cost V 5 bases and J 1 base, with 7 bases left between them. CDR1 and CDR2 (germline): SGHNT, YENEEA. Generated by immunoSEQ multiplex PCR, the TCRdb table keeps only in-frame clones and is missing some. The sample carries tens of thousands of clones, about 94% recorded once. The sample taken for sequencing was PBMCs. This TCR was recovered from a man younger than 30 in good health and CMV-seropositive. This sequence joins TRBV11-3 and TRBJ2-3; D call uncertain. The CDR3 sequence: CASSPRGTDTQYF. The CDR3 region has the DNA TGTGCCAGCAGCCCACGGGGCACAGATACGCAGTATTTT.